These 18 T cell receptor beta chains originate from one sample sequenced in a study of identical twins (dated by TCRdb to between 2015 and 2016). The library was made by 5' RACE. Sequencing relied on an Illumina HiSeq 2000. TCRdb reworked the public reads: Q25 trimming with fastp, MiXCR clone assembly, productive beta chains retained. Each record represents a unique CDR3 protein, reported with the most common genes and DNA among its rows. The table for this sample lists 350,000 to 450,000 distinct CDR3 sequences; less than 20% of them were counted only once. Jointly, the top ten make up approximately 12% of the sample. The sequenced sample was naive T cells sorted from blood. This sample's cell subset or site label indicates: cells isolated with a human naive T-cell isolation kit. All receptors come from a man aged 45-65 years in good health.

In this sample, this clonotype turned up a few times. The chain employs TRBV30 and TRBJ1-5; D perhaps matches TRBD1 (5 bases). V lost 2 bases, J lost 2 bases, and 7 bases lay in between. Germline CDR1 reads GTSNPN; CDR2 reads SVGIG (reference sequence). This CDR3 contains 13 residues. The CDR3: CAWSLRGNQPQHF. The CDR3 DNA follows: TGTGCCTGGAGTCTCAGGGGCAATCAGCCCCAGCATTTT. The variable domain in full, completed from reference TRBV30 and TRBJ1-5, reads SQTIHQWPATLVQPVGSPLSLECTVEGTSNPNLYWYRQAAGRGLQLLFYSVGIGQISSEVPQNLSASRPQDRQFILSSKKLLLSDSGFYLCAWSLRGNQPQHFGDGTRLSIL.

CDR3 coding DNA: TGTGCCAGCAGCCTATTGACAGGGGGAAAGACTGAAGCTTTCTTT. It is translated as CASSLLTGGKTEAFF. The rearrangement links TRBV3-1 to TRBJ1-1, with 9 positions matching TRBD1. The germline CDR1 and CDR2 sequences are LGHDT and YNNKEL (reference sequence). Trimming removed 4 bases from V and 5 bases from J; junction bases left unmatched: 8. This CDR3 has 15 amino acids.

This clonotype was counted only a few times. Here the CDR3 DNA reads TGCAGTGCTAGAGATCGGAGGGGGGTATACAATGAGCAGTTCTTC. Its translation is CSARDRRGVYNEQFF. V gene TRBV20-1 combines with J gene TRBJ2-1; D is possibly TRBD1 or TRBD2 (6 bases each). Germline V gene sequence: CDR1 DFQATT, CDR2 SNEGSKA (reference sequence). Trimming removed 0 bases from V and 4 bases from J, with 13 bases in between. This CDR3 comprises 15 residues.

Only a few counts were recorded for this clonotype. The chain links TRBV12-3 or TRBV12-4 to TRBJ1-6; the D gene is possibly TRBD1 (6 bases). This CDR3 spans 16 amino acids. The germline V and J ends were trimmed by 6 bases and 1 base, with 13 bases remaining between them. The CDR3 DNA is TGTGCCAGCAGGGAGACAGGCGGATCCTATAATTCACCCCTCCACTTT. This sequence encodes CASRETGGSYNSPLHF.

As concerns this clonotype: Germline and junction disagree at one end, which may indicate a read error. This sequence joins TRBV12-3 or TRBV12-4 and TRBJ2-1; TRBD1 agrees at 10 bases. CDR3 size: 14 residues. DNA for the CDR3: TGTGCCAGCAGCCCGGGACAGGGGTACAATGGGCAGTTCTTC. Translation: CASSPGQGYNGQFF.

This clonotype was observed at least ten times. J is TRBJ2-3 and V is TRBV5-1, with 12 bases lining up with TRBD2. Trimming cost V 4 bases and J 4 bases; bases outside gene matches: 13. The CDR3 spans 18 residues. Germline-derived CDR1 and CDR2 are SGHRS and YFSETQ. The CDR3 spells CASSGRTSGTKRADTQYF. The CDR3 coding sequence is TGCGCCAGCAGCGGGAGGACTAGCGGGACTAAGCGCGCAGATACGCAGTATTTT.

V usage is TRBV5-1 and J usage is TRBJ2-2; 7 positions match TRBD1. After removal of 3 bases from V and 14 bases from J, the junction contained 7 bases not matched to a gene. Germline V gene lookup returns CDR1 SGHRS and CDR2 YFSETQ. The CDR3 has 12 amino acids. CDR3 DNA: TGCGCCAGCAGCTCCGGACGGACAGGCCTGTTTTTT. The encoded protein is CASSSGRTGLFF.

This clonotype was observed a handful of times. J is TRBJ1-2 and V is TRBV7-9; D is possibly TRBD1 (5 bases). Trimming removed 6 bases at V and 3 bases at J, with 11 bases between. Germline values: CDR1 SEHNR, CDR2 FQNEAQ (reference sequence). The CDR3 is 13 amino acids. The DNA of the CDR3 is TGTGCCAGCAGACCAGGGTCGGACTATGGCTACACCTTC. This codes for CASRPGSDYGYTF.

This chain links TRBV12-3 or TRBV12-4 with TRBJ1-6, with TRBD1 matching over 7 bases. J lost 7 bases, V lost 7 bases, and 10 bases had no gene match. The CDR3 is made up of 15 amino acids. The CDR3 sequence is CASTIGGTVNSPLHF. In DNA form, the CDR3 reads TGTGCCAGCACCATAGGTGGGACAGTGAATTCACCCCTCCACTTT.

The genes are TRBV4-2 and TRBJ2-7; maybe TRBD2 (6 bases). V lost 3 bases, J lost 3 bases, and 15 bases lay in between. This CDR3 contains 15 residues. Germline CDR1 reads LGHNA; CDR2 reads YNFKEQ. CDR3 bases: TGTGCCAGCAGCCAGAGGGTGGAGGGTGGCTACGAGCAGTACTTC. Translation gives CASSQRVEGGYEQYF.

This clonotype was seen repeatedly, ten times or more. V is TRBV18 and J is TRBJ1-1, with D unclear. The V end lost 3 bases, the J end lost 1 base, and 6 bases lay between the germline ends. CDR1 is KGHSH, CDR2 LQKENI, per germline. The CDR3 consists of 13 residues. The CDR3 reads CASSPGGNTEAFF. CDR3 sequence (DNA): TGTGCCAGCTCACCTGGTGGGAACACTGAAGCTTTCTTT.

This clonotype has a handful of counts. The V and J genes are TRBV20-1 and TRBJ2-6, with D tentatively TRBD2 (6 bases). With 0 bases removed from V and 0 bases from J, the gap between germline ends came to 18 bases. Germline loops: CDR1 DFQATT, CDR2 SNEGSKA (reference sequence). The CDR3 covers 19 residues. CDR3 region: CSAREMGGRINSGANVLTF. The CDR3 DNA is TGCAGTGCTAGAGAAATGGGAGGCAGGATCAACTCTGGGGCCAACGTCCTGACTTTC.

This clonotype was observed at least ten times. V gene TRBV4-1 combines with J gene TRBJ1-5, with 8 bases matching TRBD1. The CDR3 loop spans 15 amino acids. V was clipped by 4 bases and J by 4 bases; unmatched bases: 6. Germline V gives CDR1 MGHRA, CDR2 YSYEKL. CDR3 sequence reads: CASSRQQGVNQPQHF. The CDR3 DNA reads TGCGCCAGCAGCCGGCAACAGGGGGTGAATCAGCCCCAGCATTTT.

This clonotype was recorded many times. V gene TRBV12-3 or TRBV12-4 combines with J gene TRBJ2-1; the D gene is possibly TRBD2 (5 bases). The CDR3 contains 13 residues. The ends were cut back, 2 bases at V and 6 bases at J, with 8 bases in the middle. This CDR3 is CASSLLGSNEQFF. CDR3 sequence (DNA): TGTGCCAGCAGTTTATTAGGGAGCAATGAGCAGTTCTTC.

The chain joins TRBV7-8 to TRBJ2-3; 7 bases align to TRBD2. V lost 1 base, J lost 1 base, and 8 bases stayed unmatched. The CDR3 runs to 17 residues. CDR1 and CDR2 from the germline V gene are SGHVS and FQNEAQ. The CDR3 loop reads CASSLVIGGSRTDTQYF. DNA of the CDR3: TGTGCCAGCAGCTTAGTCATCGGCGGGAGCCGCACAGATACGCAGTATTTT.

The V and J genes are TRBV6-2 or TRBV6-3 and TRBJ1-5, with D unclear. Germline values: CDR1 MNHEY, CDR2 SVGEGT. The CDR3 is made up of 15 amino acids. The V and J ends lost 6 bases and 3 bases respectively, with 15 bases between them. The CDR3 sequence: CASSTRQGLNQPQHF. DNA for the CDR3: TGTGCCAGCAGCACCAGACAAGGCCTCAATCAGCCCCAGCATTTT.

A few counts support this clonotype. The chain uses TRBV19 and TRBJ1-1, with D hard to call. The CDR3 is 13 amino acids. The V gene lost 7 bases and the J gene lost 5 bases, with 14 bases spanning the gap. The germline V gene has CDR1 LNHDA and CDR2 SQIVND (reference sequence). The CDR3 DNA reads as TGTGCCAGTACTTACGGGGTGAGGACTGAAGCTTTCTTT. Its protein is CASTYGVRTEAFF.

The genes are TRBV11-3 and TRBJ1-2; D gene uncertain. The CDR3 is 14 residues long. V was pared by 4 bases and J by 0 bases, with 9 bases between. Germline V gene lookup returns CDR1 SGHNT and CDR2 YENEEA. Written as DNA, the CDR3 is TGTGCCAGCAGCTCCCCCCGATCTAACTATGGCTACACCTTC. As protein: CASSSPRSNYGYTF.